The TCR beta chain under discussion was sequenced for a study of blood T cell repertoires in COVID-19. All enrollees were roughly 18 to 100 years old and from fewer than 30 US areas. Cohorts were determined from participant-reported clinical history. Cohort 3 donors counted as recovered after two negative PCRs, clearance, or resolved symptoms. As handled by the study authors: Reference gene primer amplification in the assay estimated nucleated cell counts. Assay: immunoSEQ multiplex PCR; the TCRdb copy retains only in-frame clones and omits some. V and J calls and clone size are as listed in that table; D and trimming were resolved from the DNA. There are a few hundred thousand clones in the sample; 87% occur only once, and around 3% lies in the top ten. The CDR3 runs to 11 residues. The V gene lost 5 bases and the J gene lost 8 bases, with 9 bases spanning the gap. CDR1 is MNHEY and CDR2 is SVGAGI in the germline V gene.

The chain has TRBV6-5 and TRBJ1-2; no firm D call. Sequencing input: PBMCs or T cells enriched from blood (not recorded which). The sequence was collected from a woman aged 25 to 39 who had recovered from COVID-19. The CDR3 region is CASSRQVGYTF. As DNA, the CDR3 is TGTGCCAGCAGTCGCCAGGTGGGCTACACCTTC.